This TCR beta chain was captured in a study of T cell responses to AZD1222 COVID-19 vaccine. General study findings and limits: When two AZD1222 doses had been given, Spike-specific TCR breadth and depth rose. With dominance at 160-218 and 743-854, vaccine-associated CD4 TCRs spanned spike.

Some clones are missing from TCRdb's copy, which holds only in-frame ones; the method was immunoSEQ multiplex PCR. The sample lists around 130,000 clones; approximately 86% were seen once. This CDR3 comprises 13 residues. Germline CDR1 is LGHDT and CDR2 is YNNKEL (reference sequence). Trimming took off 5 bases at V and 1 base at J, with 6 bases between the two ends. Note on this clone: Antigen: not known.

This clonotype was obtained from an adult in good health. The gene calls are TRBV3-1 (or the pseudogene TRBV3-2) and TRBJ1-3; D is unresolved. The material sequenced was peripheral blood, taken on day 0 of AZD1222 vaccination. CDR3 in DNA: TGTGCCAGCAGCTACGGATCTGGAAACACCATATATTTT. It specifies CASSYGSGNTIYF.